This T cell receptor beta chain was obtained from a study of identifying expanded T cells in peripheral blood. Overall study findings and caveats: Across healthy donors, higher total template counts meant significantly greater approximately two-week count variance. Differentially abundant clones: about 1.3 between replicates, 16.4 at about two weeks, under 25 at four.

TCRdb's table, derived via immunoSEQ multiplex PCR, lists solely in-frame clones and lacks some. The sample includes approximately 91,000 clones, approximately 90% of them seen just once. Remarks on this clone: Its cognate antigen is unknown.

During the collection period, no donor immune events like infections were recorded. The CDR3 extends over 15 amino acids. The germline V gene encodes CDR1 SGHAT and CDR2 FQNNGV. The V gene lost 1 base and the J gene lost 5 bases, with 11 bases spanning the gap. This receptor was identified in a person aged 18 to 75 in good health. Sequencing was performed on blood. The chain has TRBV11-2 and TRBJ2-2; maybe TRBD1 (6 bases). The CDR3 reads CASSLVQGGTGELFF. The CDR3 nucleotides are TGTGCCAGCAGCTTAGTACAGGGCGGGACCGGGGAGCTGTTTTTT.